This TCR beta chain originates from a study of human T cells and chemical hapten exposure. Whole-study context: On approximately 2 cm by approximately 2 cm of upper inner arm skin, sensitization was performed with 2% DPC.

The germline V gene has CDR1 SGHDN and CDR2 FVKESK. The CDR3 runs 16 residues. Trimming left V 0 bases short and J 1 base short, with 11 bases between. Time point noted: pre-sensitization, week 0. Treatment noted: therapeutic diphenylcyclopropenone sensitization with weekly scalp DPC. MiXCR was run by TCRdb on the RACE reads, yielding one entry per CDR3 protein. The sample contains 270,000 or so distinct CDR3 sequences, roughly 8% of which appear only once. The sequencing here drew on whole blood, taken in connection with sensitization to the hapten diphenylcyclopropenone (DPC). The clonotype was recovered from a man in his late teens or twenties with alopecia areata. Some clones in this sample may be carry-over from other donors' samples. The rearrangement joins TRBV14 to TRBJ2-3; tentative D call: TRBD2 (7 bases). This CDR3 is CASSQEGGARTDTQYF. DNA for the CDR3: TGTGCCAGCAGCCAAGAGGGGGGGGCCCGCACAGATACGCAGTATTTT.